Listed below are T cell receptor beta chains from one sample, sequenced in a study of T cell responses to AZD1222 COVID-19 vaccine. Some clones are missing from TCRdb's copy, which holds only in-frame ones; the method was immunoSEQ multiplex PCR. Of 30,000 to 40,000 clones in the sample, around 78% were seen once. The specimen comprised peripheral blood, sampled 28 days after the second AZD1222 dose. The receptors derive from an adult who received the AZD1222 COVID-19 vaccine. The CDR3 runs from the conserved cysteine through the conserved F or W. D genes are given only for firm matches. Some rows have no size entry. The others give once, few or many, or a class for an expanded clone.

D gene	V gene	J gene	clone size	CDR3 protein	CDR3 DNA
NA	TRBV7-2	TRBJ1-1	NA	CASSSNRNTEAFF	TGTGCCAGCAGCAGTAATAGGAACACTGAAGCTTTCTTT
TRBD1	TRBV6-5	TRBJ2-7	NA	CASRPQGAREQYF	TGTGCCAGCAGACCCCAGGGGGCACGGGAGCAGTACTTC
NA	TRBV5-1	TRBJ1-2	NA	CASSSLEGSYGYTF	TGCGCCAGCAGCTCCCTCGAGGGCAGCTATGGCTACACCTTC
NA	TRBV4-1	TRBJ1-5	NA	CASSPGTPAASNQPQHF	TGCGCCAGCAGCCCCGGGACGCCGGCAGCATCCAATCAGCCCCAGCATTTT
NA	TRBV30	TRBJ1-3	NA	CAWQGNSGNTIYF	TGTGCCTGGCAGGGTAACTCTGGAAACACCATATATTTT
NA	TRBV3-1/TRBV3-2	TRBJ2-1	NA	CASSQETRGEQFF	TGTGCCAGCAGCCAAGAAACTCGGGGTGAGCAGTTCTTC
NA	TRBV5-1	TRBJ1-1	NA	CASAGASSNTEAFF	TGCGCCAGCGCCGGGGCCTCATCGAACACTGAAGCTTTCTTT
TRBD1	TRBV6-5	TRBJ2-1	NA	CASSTRDRGLNEQFF	TGTGCCAGCAGTACCCGGGACAGGGGACTCAATGAGCAGTTCTTC
NA	TRBV5-5	TRBJ1-1	NA	CASSEEGEWDTEAFF	TGTGCCAGCAGCGAAGAGGGGGAATGGGACACTGAAGCTTTCTTT
TRBD2	TRBV27	TRBJ2-1	NA	CASSFPSGRSAYNEQFF	TGTGCCAGCAGTTTCCCTAGCGGGAGGTCGGCCTACAATGAGCAGTTCTTC
NA	TRBV5-4	TRBJ1-4	NA	CASSLVQGSNEKLFF	TGTGCCAGCAGCTTGGTGCAGGGGTCTAATGAAAAACTGTTTTTT
TRBD1	TRBV4-2	TRBJ1-4	NA	CASSQPTGEGEKLFF	TGTGCCAGCAGCCAACCTACAGGGGAGGGGGAAAAACTGTTTTTT
TRBD1	TRBV10-3	TRBJ1-5	NA	CAIGGTDANQPQHF	TGTGCCATCGGAGGGACAGACGCAAATCAGCCCCAGCATTTT
NA	TRBV6-5	TRBJ1-4	NA	CASSYSPSPREKLFF	TGTGCCAGCAGTTACTCGCCTTCCCCACGGGAAAAACTGTTTTTT
TRBD2	TRBV15	TRBJ2-2	NA	CATLDSGTSGLNTGELFF	TGTGCCACCCTTGACTCCGGGACTAGCGGTCTTAACACCGGGGAGCTGTTTTTT
TRBD2	TRBV6-6	TRBJ2-5	once	CASSYLAGVETQYF	TGTGCCAGCAGTTACCTAGCGGGAGTTGAGACCCAGTACTTC
TRBD1	TRBV2	TRBJ1-2	NA	CASSERGQTIYGYTF	TGTGCCAGCAGTGAAAGGGGACAGACCATCTATGGCTACACCTTC
TRBD2	TRBV11-2	TRBJ2-1	NA	CASSFPSGSPHEQFF	TGTGCCAGCAGCTTCCCTAGCGGGAGCCCCCATGAGCAGTTCTTC